This TCR beta chain comes out of a study of tumor-infiltrating lymphocytes in primary liver carcinoma. The study, taken as a whole, reports: About 8-25% of top clones, no more, were shared by all five regions.

From about 0.5 ug of total RNA, TCR beta-specific cDNA was reverse-transcribed using a constant-region primer. Sequencing libraries for TCR beta derived from three nested multiplex PCR rounds that used slightly modified ARM-PCR. A C-beta reverse primer and TRBV1-TRBV30 forward primers served in each of the first two PCR rounds, at 10 cycles apiece. TCRdb processed the multiplex PCR reads anew with MiXCR; each CDR3 protein has one entry. The sample contains tens of thousands of distinct CDR3 sequences, about 74% of which appear only once. Points on this clonotype: What it binds is not known. Germline and junction disagree at one end, which may indicate a read error.

Without any cell sorting, about 20-32 mg of bulk tissue yielded co-extracted RNA and DNA. Histology found more than 80% viable tumor cells per sample. Germline values: CDR1 SGHAT, CDR2 FQNNGV. This CDR3 spans 16 amino acids. The TCR was taken from a woman in her 30s with primary liver carcinoma and hepatitis B virus infection. The rearrangement links TRBV11-2 to TRBJ2-3, with D tentatively TRBD1 (5 bases). Sequencing was carried out using liver tumor tissue from sampling region 5. The subset here: tumor region T5, tumor centre. The CDR3 nucleotides are TGCGCCAGCAACCGGACGCGACAGAGAAGGGGAGATACGCAGTATTTT. Translation: CASNRTRQRRGDTQYF.